This T cell receptor (beta chain) is from a study of cytomegalovirus exposure and HLA in healthy donors. Study-level findings and limits: As a later analysis revealed, the rate of TCR association differed by HLA locus, with DRB1 most and HLA-C fewest. One cluster of highly shared sequence variants probably arose as a sequencing artifact.

The ends lost 2 bases at V and 5 bases at J; junction bases unmatched: 12. The germline V gene encodes CDR1 MGHRA and CDR2 YSYEKL. The CDR3 is 18 amino acids. In its sample, this clone was seen once. The antigen remains unidentified. The study ran its PCR with 60 Vbeta and 13 Jbeta primers. The table came from immunoSEQ multiplex PCR; TCRdb's copy has only in-frame clones and leaves some out. Among tens of thousands of clones listed, around 67% were seen once. The chain couples TRBV4-1 to TRBJ2-1; 10 bases are shared with TRBD1. The receptor comes from a woman aged 50 to 60 in good health and CMV-seropositive. Input material: PBMCs. The CDR3 is CASSQPAPDRGHNNEQFF. The CDR3 nucleotides read TGCGCCAGCAGCCAACCTGCACCTGACAGGGGGCATAACAATGAGCAGTTCTTC.